The 6 T cell receptor beta chains listed next were all sequenced from one sample in a study of T cells expressing NK-cell markers. With the 5' RACE reads reprocessed, TCRdb shows one record per CDR3 protein and no DNA. This specimen shows roughly 420,000 distinct CDR3 sequences; the ten leading clones hold approximately 6.8%. Sequenced material: blood T cells: a sorted CD56 or NKG2C T cell subset, CD4+ or CD8+ T cells, or bulk PBMC T cells (not recorded which). These receptors were taken from a woman between 18 and 75 years old in good health.

The chain combines TRBV7-8 with TRBJ1-6. The CDR3 is made up of 16 amino acids. Germline assignment: CDR1 SGHVS and CDR2 FQNEAQ. The CDR3 sequence is CASSRVGSSYNSPLHF.

CDR3 residues: CSAWTSGTADTQYF. The V and J genes are TRBV20-1 and TRBJ2-3; no DNA is available, so the TRBD2 call from TCRdb remains unchecked. The CDR3 runs to 14 residues. Germline lookup yields CDR1 DFQATT and CDR2 SNEGSKA (reference sequence).

The J gene is TRBJ2-5, the V gene TRBV9; TCRdb lists TRBD1, though no DNA is available to test this call. The CDR3 is made up of 14 amino acids. Germline CDR1 SGDLS, CDR2 YYNGEE. The CDR3 sequence: CAARGQGRKETQYF.

This chain uses TRBV7-6 with TRBJ2-5; TCRdb calls TRBD1, which cannot be checked without DNA. CDR3 length: 17 amino acids. Germline loops: CDR1 SGHVS, CDR2 FNYEAQ. This CDR3 reads CASSPLSGGTVQETQYF.

This chain connects TRBV5-1 to TRBJ2-3; without DNA, the TCRdb call of TRBD2 cannot be checked. CDR1 and CDR2 from the germline V gene are SGHRS and YFSETQ. The CDR3 has 14 amino acids. This CDR3 reads CASSLVGRVDTQYF.

The J gene is TRBJ2-3, the V gene TRBV20-1; TCRdb proposes TRBD2, but this gene call is untestable without DNA. This CDR3 spans 20 amino acids. Germline loops: CDR1 DFQATT, CDR2 SNEGSKA (reference sequence). CDR3 sequence reads: CSASVRGTSGSIGSTDTQYF.